The subject of this entry is one TCR beta chain. V lost 5 bases and J lost 2; bases outside the gene matches: 7. Per germline, CDR1 ENHRY and CDR2 SYGVKD. This CDR3 has 16 amino acids. This sample was included in a study of blood T cell repertoires in COVID-19. On the study more broadly: The United States, Italy and Spain were the sources of the acute and convalescent COVID-19 samples. T cells, B-cell-depleted T cells, or PBMCs provided the cDNA or gDNA that served as material.

Original processing methods: By means of reference gene primer amplification, nucleated cell counts were estimated. The method was immunoSEQ multiplex PCR; TCRdb's version includes in-frame clones alone and lacks a portion of them. V and J calls and clone size are as listed in that table; D and trimming were resolved from the DNA. The data show 53,000 or so clones, approximately 82% seen once. This clonotype was obtained from a human donor in a cohort sampled during active COVID-19. The sample consisted of peripheral blood. This chain joins TRBV10-3 and TRBJ2-1, with 9 bases matching TRBD2. CDR3 nucleotide sequence: TGTGCCATCAGTTTCCTAGCGGGACAAACCTACAATGAGCAGTTCTTC. Translation gives CAISFLAGQTYNEQFF.